This TCR beta chain emerged from a study of shared clonotypes between healthy human individuals. As concerns this clone: As yet, its antigen is unknown.

General observations from the study: Relative to their counterparts shared across all four donors, non-shared clonotypes exhibited diminished generation probabilities.

The ends lost 8 bases at V and 5 bases at J; junction bases unmatched: 11. There are 14 residues in the CDR3. Germline lookup yields CDR1 ENHRY and CDR2 SYGVKD. TCRdb's copy holds only in-frame clones and misses some; the assay was immunoSEQ multiplex PCR. Here the sample spans 2 million to 3 million clones, more than 85% being singletons. The source is a man aged 18-30 years in good health. Some clones in this sample may be carry-over from other donors' samples. Sequencing was carried out using naive CD4+ T cells from PBMCs. Subset in this sample: CD45RA+ positively selected. The chain is built from TRBV10-3 and TRBJ2-7; 8 bases line up with TRBD1. CDR3 DNA: TGTGCCATCGGGTGGACAGGGAAAGGGGACGAGCAGTACTTC. Translating gives CAIGWTGKGDEQYF.